This T cell receptor beta chain was identified during a study of beta chain features in type 1 diabetes. This clone was detected a few times. Its antigen is undetermined. Expressed TCRB transcripts were sequenced because the isolated RNA had all been reverse transcribed beforehand. Sequencing was performed with immunoSEQ multiplex PCR; in TCRdb, only in-frame clones are kept and a portion is missing. The sample carries 100,000 to 150,000 clones, 15% to 20% recorded once. Study-wide results and limits: All four CD4+ subsets of Type 1 diabetes patients contained TCRB CDR3s that were moderately but significantly shorter.

V was clipped by 4 bases and J by 0 bases, with 13 bases between them. The CDR3 loop spans 14 amino acids. Per the germline V gene, CDR1 is SQVTM and CDR2 is ANQGSEA. Sequencing was done on a sample of central memory CD4+ T cells from blood. This TCR came from a man aged 18 to 30 with type 1 diabetes. This sequence joins TRBV29-1 and TRBJ2-7; the D gene could be TRBD1 or TRBD2 (5 bases each). The CDR3 loop reads CSVASRDPSYEQYF. For the CDR3, the DNA is TGCAGCGTTGCTTCCAGGGACCCCTCCTACGAGCAGTACTTC.